Listed below are T cell receptor beta chains from one sample, sequenced in a study of blood T cell repertoires in COVID-19. Clones were sequenced by immunoSEQ multiplex PCR, and TCRdb holds only the in-frame ones, with some missing. The data hold about 110,000 clones, with roughly 76% observed a single time. The sequencing sample was made of peripheral blood. These receptors were taken from a woman aged 70 to 79 with acute or convalescent COVID-19. Both conserved end residues are part of each CDR3. The order of the fields is J gene, D gene, V gene, CDR3 protein. D genes are given only for firm matches.

j_gene: TRBJ2-3
d_gene: .
v_gene: TRBV6-2/TRBV6-3
CDR3aa: CASSYLEPSTDTQYF

j_gene: TRBJ1-2
d_gene: TRBD1
v_gene: TRBV4-3
CDR3aa: CASSQEMDRDVYGYTF

j_gene: TRBJ1-6
d_gene: TRBD1
v_gene: TRBV19
CDR3aa: CASSGQVPNSPLHF

j_gene: TRBJ1-4
d_gene: TRBD1
v_gene: TRBV19
CDR3aa: CASSGTGDKKLFF

j_gene: TRBJ1-1
d_gene: .
v_gene: TRBV29-1
CDR3aa: CSVEGQDSEAFF

j_gene: TRBJ2-1
d_gene: .
v_gene: TRBV30
CDR3aa: CAWSPRLGSYNEQFF

j_gene: TRBJ1-4
d_gene: .
v_gene: TRBV6-5
CDR3aa: CASRERRGNEKLFF

j_gene: TRBJ2-3
d_gene: TRBD1
v_gene: TRBV28
CDR3aa: CASSGRTGGRDTQYF

j_gene: TRBJ2-2
d_gene: .
v_gene: TRBV23-1
CDR3aa: CASSQFVATSAHTGELFF

j_gene: TRBJ2-2
d_gene: .
v_gene: TRBV2
CDR3aa: CASRELAPSAGELFF

j_gene: TRBJ2-5
d_gene: .
v_gene: TRBV29-1
CDR3aa: CSVGTVQETQYF

j_gene: TRBJ1-2
d_gene: TRBD1
v_gene: TRBV15
CDR3aa: CATSRVRQGVPYGYTF

j_gene: TRBJ1-5
d_gene: TRBD1
v_gene: TRBV5-6
CDR3aa: CASSSDRGANQPQHF

j_gene: TRBJ1-2
d_gene: .
v_gene: TRBV6-5
CDR3aa: CASSYGGTSGYTF

j_gene: TRBJ1-2
d_gene: .
v_gene: TRBV28
CDR3aa: CASSPPSPYGYTF

j_gene: TRBJ2-5
d_gene: TRBD1
v_gene: TRBV5-5
CDR3aa: CASSTGQGAVETQYF

j_gene: TRBJ1-1
d_gene: .
v_gene: TRBV30
CDR3aa: CAWSVPDRRNTEAFF

j_gene: TRBJ1-4
d_gene: TRBD1
v_gene: TRBV4-3
CDR3aa: CASSQETGRSNEKLFF

j_gene: TRBJ2-5
d_gene: .
v_gene: TRBV5-1
CDR3aa: CASSLVNQETQYF

j_gene: TRBJ1-3
d_gene: .
v_gene: TRBV5-8
CDR3aa: CASSRVGAGNTIYF